This passage covers 12 T cell receptor beta chains from one sample sequenced in a study of T cell changes during pregnancy in multiple sclerosis. The table came from immunoSEQ multiplex PCR; TCRdb's copy has only in-frame clones and leaves some out. The repertoire holds 60,000 or so clones, with approximately 90% as singletons. Sequencing was done on a sample of peripheral blood from another person, used as feeder cells. The source of these receptors is a human donor whose cells served as feeder cells for cultures in a pregnancy study.

This clone was seen a single time. The chain carries TRBV28 and TRBJ1-6, with TRBD1 matching 8 bases. Germline V gives CDR1 MDHEN, CDR2 SYDVKM. This CDR3 has 16 amino acids. Trimming removed 3 bases from V and 2 bases from J; junction bases left unmatched: 3. CDR3 in amino acids: CASSFGQGTYNSPLHF. CDR3 nucleotide sequence: TGTGCCAGCAGTTTCGGACAGGGTACCTATAATTCACCCCTCCACTTT.

The count of this clone is one. The CDR3 here is CASSLDPGQNQPQHF. The CDR3 nucleotides are TGTGCCAGCAGCTTAGATCCCGGACAGAATCAGCCCCAGCATTTT. The chain has TRBV11-2 and TRBJ1-5, with D perhaps matching TRBD1 (6 bases). V was pared by 0 bases and J by 4 bases, with 10 bases between. CDR3 length: 15 amino acids. Per germline, CDR1 SGHAT and CDR2 FQNNGV.

The chain recombines TRBV7-2 with TRBJ2-3, with 7 bases matching TRBD2. This CDR3 is built from 14 residues. V dropped 7 bases and J dropped 8; count of bases not matched to a gene: 12. Germline V gene lookup returns CDR1 SGHTA and CDR2 FQGNSA. This chain's CDR3 is CASTLGGTLFTQYF. The CDR3 nucleotides are TGTGCCAGCACCCTCGGGGGGACCCTCTTTACGCAGTATTTT. The complete variable domain, with remaining parts taken from reference TRBV7-2 and TRBJ2-3, reads GAGVSQSPSNKVTEKGKDVELRCDPISGHTALYWYRQSLGQGLEFLIYFQGNSAPDKSGLPSDRFSAERTGGSVSTLTIQRTQQEDSAVYLCASTLGGTLFTQYFGPGTRLTVL.

The genes are TRBV5-5 and TRBJ1-6, with D possibly being TRBD1 (5 bases). The CDR3 contains 13 residues. CDR1 and CDR2 (germline): SGHKS, YYEKEE (reference sequence). With 6 bases removed from V and 10 bases from J, the gap between germline ends came to 14 bases. DNA of the CDR3: TGTGCCAGCACAAATCAGGGAGACTCACCCCTCCACTTT. Amino acids: CASTNQGDSPLHF.

The chain links TRBV5-1 to TRBJ2-5; no clear D gene. Germline CDR1 reads SGHRS; CDR2 reads YFSETQ. The CDR3 sequence is 13 residues long. Trimming pared 2 bases from V and 0 bases from J, leaving 5 bases between. The CDR3 DNA sequence: TGCGCCAGCAGCTTAGGGAACCAAGAGACCCAGTACTTC. Translating it yields CASSLGNQETQYF.

This chain joins TRBV7-9 and TRBJ2-2; D possibly uses TRBD1 or TRBD2 (5 bases each). CDR1 and CDR2 (germline): SEHNR, FQNEAQ (reference sequence). This CDR3 contains 15 residues. With 6 bases removed from V and 1 base from J, the gap between germline ends came to 12 bases. The CDR3 DNA sequence: TGTGCCAGCAGACTAGTTAGGGGGAACACCGGGGAGCTGTTTTTT. This sequence encodes CASRLVRGNTGELFF.

This sequence joins TRBV11-2 and TRBJ2-7, with D perhaps TRBD1 (5 bases). The V gene's germline CDR1 is SGHAT and CDR2 FQNNGV. CDR3 length equals 15 residues. V lost 2 bases to trimming and J lost 7 bases, with 18 bases between them. Here the CDR3 reads CASSLLKAGAGEQYF. The CDR3 DNA reads as TGTGCCAGCAGCTTATTGAAGGCTGGGGCCGGAGAGCAGTACTTC.

The rearrangement uses TRBV10-2 and TRBJ2-1, with 7 bases aligning to TRBD2. Germline V gene data show CDR1 as WSHSY and CDR2 as SAAADI. J gave up 3 bases and V 5 bases, and 4 bases lay outside the gene matches. CDR3 size: 14 residues. CDR3 residues: CASSTGLLYNEQFF. CDR3 nucleotide sequence: TGCGCCAGCAGTACGGGACTACTCTACAATGAGCAGTTCTTC.

The J gene is TRBJ1-1, the V gene TRBV2; D remains unclear. Germline V gene data show CDR1 as SNHLY and CDR2 as FYNNEI. The CDR3 is 13 amino acids. Trimming removed 2 bases from V and 1 base from J, with 5 bases in between. The CDR3 bases are TGTGCCAGCAGTGAATCAGGGAACACTGAAGCTTTCTTT. Its translation is CASSESGNTEAFF.

The rearrangement uses TRBV6-1 and TRBJ1-5; D not certain. CDR3 length: 16 residues. The V and J ends lost 1 base and 4 bases respectively, with 14 bases between them. CDR1 is MNHNS and CDR2 is SASEGT in the germline V gene. This CDR3 reads CASSEGEGGGNQPQHF. The CDR3 DNA follows: TGTGCCAGCAGTGAAGGGGAGGGAGGCGGAAATCAGCCCCAGCATTTT.

The rearrangement links TRBV19 to TRBJ1-2, with TRBD1 matching 7 bases. The V segment lost 5 bases and the J segment 3 bases; nucleotides outside the gene matches: 3. The CDR3 loop spans 13 amino acids. The V gene's germline CDR1 is LNHDA and CDR2 SQIVND (reference sequence). The CDR3 DNA reads TGTGCCAGTAGTCCAGGGACAGACTATGGCTACACCTTC. Protein: CASSPGTDYGYTF.

V usage is TRBV6-1 and J usage is TRBJ1-2; 7 bases line up with TRBD1. Per germline, CDR1 MNHNS and CDR2 SASEGT. The CDR3 sequence is 14 residues long. Trimming at V came to 5 bases and at J to 6 bases, leaving 9 bases not matched to a gene. In DNA form, the CDR3 reads TGTGCCAGCAGTAGGCCACAGGGGACGGATGGCTACACCTTC. The encoded protein is CASSRPQGTDGYTF.